The table lists the clone carrying this TCR beta chain with a few counts. Its antigen is as yet unknown. The sample is drawn from a study of T cells after yellow fever vaccination. Study conclusions and caveats: Peaking on day 5 versus 15, the secondary response was faster but weaker. Shared CD4/CD8 clonotypes were a small share, likely from convergent recombination.

TCRdb passed the 5' RACE reads through MiXCR, listing each CDR3 protein once. The repertoire includes approximately 300,000 distinct CDR3 sequences, around a tenth of them detected once, and about 3.5% sits in the top ten. V gave up 1 base and J gave up 6 bases, with 14 bases separating them. The CDR3 runs 15 residues. V gene TRBV12-3 or TRBV12-4 combines with J gene TRBJ2-3; perhaps D is TRBD1 or TRBD2 (7 bases each). This TCR was recovered from a young man who received the YFV17D yellow fever vaccine. The sequencing here drew on CD4+ T cells sorted from PBMCs, taken 45 days after the yellow fever booster vaccination. CDR3 in DNA: TGTGCCAGCAGTTTAGTGGCAGGGGGGGAGGATACGCAGTATTTT. It codes for CASSLVAGGEDTQYF.